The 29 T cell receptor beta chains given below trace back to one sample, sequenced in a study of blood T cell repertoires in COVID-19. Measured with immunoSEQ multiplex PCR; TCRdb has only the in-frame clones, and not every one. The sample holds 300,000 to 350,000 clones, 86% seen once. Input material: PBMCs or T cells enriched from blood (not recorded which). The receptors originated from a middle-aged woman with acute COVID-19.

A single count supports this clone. The CDR3 reads CASSPNLPPGELFF. The DNA for the CDR3 is TGTGCCAGCAGCCCCAACTTGCCCCCCGGGGAGCTGTTTTTT. The rearrangement links TRBV14 to TRBJ2-2; D unclear. The germline V gene encodes CDR1 SGHDN and CDR2 FVKESK. This CDR3 has 14 residues. V was trimmed by 4 bases and J by 6 bases, leaving 12 bases between them.

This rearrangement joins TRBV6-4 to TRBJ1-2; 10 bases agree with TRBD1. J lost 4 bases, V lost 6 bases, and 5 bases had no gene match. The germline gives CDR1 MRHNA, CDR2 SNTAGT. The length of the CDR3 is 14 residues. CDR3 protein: CASSAGTGVYGYTF. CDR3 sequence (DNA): TGTGCCAGCAGCGCCGGGACAGGGGTCTATGGCTACACCTTC.

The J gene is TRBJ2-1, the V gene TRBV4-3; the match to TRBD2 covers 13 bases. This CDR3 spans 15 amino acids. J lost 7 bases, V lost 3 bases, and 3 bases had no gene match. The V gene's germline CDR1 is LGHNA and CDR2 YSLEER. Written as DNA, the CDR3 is TGCGCCAGCAGCCAGGGACTAGCGGGAATGAATGAGCAGTTCTTC. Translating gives CASSQGLAGMNEQFF.

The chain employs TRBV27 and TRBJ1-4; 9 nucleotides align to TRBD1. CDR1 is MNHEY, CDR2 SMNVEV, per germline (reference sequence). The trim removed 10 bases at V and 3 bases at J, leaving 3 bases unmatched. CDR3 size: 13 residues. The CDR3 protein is CATRTGANEKLFF. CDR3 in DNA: TGTGCCACTAGGACAGGGGCTAATGAAAAACTGTTTTTT.

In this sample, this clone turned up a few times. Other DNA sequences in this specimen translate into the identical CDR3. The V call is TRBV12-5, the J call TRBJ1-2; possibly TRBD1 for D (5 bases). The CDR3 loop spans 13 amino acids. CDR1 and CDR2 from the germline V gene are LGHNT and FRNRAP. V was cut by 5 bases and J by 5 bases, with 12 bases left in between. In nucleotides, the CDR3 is TGTGCTAGTGGTCCGCCCGGGGGGTATGGCTACACCTTC. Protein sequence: CASGPPGGYGYTF.

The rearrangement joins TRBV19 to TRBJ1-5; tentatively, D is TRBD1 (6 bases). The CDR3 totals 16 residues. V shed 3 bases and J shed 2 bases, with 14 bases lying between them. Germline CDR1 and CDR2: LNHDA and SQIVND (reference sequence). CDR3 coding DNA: TGTGCCAGTAGTATCTTACAGGGTAACGGCAATCAGCCCCAGCATTTT. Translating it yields CASSILQGNGNQPQHF.

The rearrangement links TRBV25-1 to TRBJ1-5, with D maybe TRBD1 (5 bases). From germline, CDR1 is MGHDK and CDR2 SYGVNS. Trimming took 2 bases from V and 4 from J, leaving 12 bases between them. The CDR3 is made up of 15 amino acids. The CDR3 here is CASSEGGRGNQPQHF. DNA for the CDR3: TGTGCCAGCAGTGAAGGTGGTCGGGGGAATCAGCCCCAGCATTTT. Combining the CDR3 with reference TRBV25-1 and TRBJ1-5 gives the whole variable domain EADIYQTPRYLVIGTGKKITLECSQTMGHDKMYWYQQDPGMELHLIHYSYGVNSTEKGDLSSESTVSRIRTEHFPLTLESARPSHTSQYLCASSEGGRGNQPQHFGDGTRLSIL.

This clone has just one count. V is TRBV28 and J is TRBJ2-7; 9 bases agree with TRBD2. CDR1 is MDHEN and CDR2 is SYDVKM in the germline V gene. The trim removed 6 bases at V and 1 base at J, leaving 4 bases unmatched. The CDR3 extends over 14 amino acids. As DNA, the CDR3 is TGTGCCAGCAGGCCTAGCGGGAAATCCTACGAGCAGTACTTC. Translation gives CASRPSGKSYEQYF.

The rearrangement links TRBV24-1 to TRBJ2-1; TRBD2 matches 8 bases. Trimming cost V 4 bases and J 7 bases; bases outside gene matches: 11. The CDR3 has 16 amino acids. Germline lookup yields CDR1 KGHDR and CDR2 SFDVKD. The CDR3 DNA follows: TGTGCCACCAGTGAGGCATCGGGAGGGCCGAGAAATGAGCAGTTCTTC. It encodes CATSEASGGPRNEQFF.

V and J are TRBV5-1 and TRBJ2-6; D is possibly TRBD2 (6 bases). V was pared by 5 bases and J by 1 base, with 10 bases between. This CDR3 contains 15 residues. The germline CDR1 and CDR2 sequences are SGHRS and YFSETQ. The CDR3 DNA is TGCGCCAGCAGAGCTGGAGGGTCTGGGGCCAACGTCCTGACTTTC. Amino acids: CASRAGGSGANVLTF.

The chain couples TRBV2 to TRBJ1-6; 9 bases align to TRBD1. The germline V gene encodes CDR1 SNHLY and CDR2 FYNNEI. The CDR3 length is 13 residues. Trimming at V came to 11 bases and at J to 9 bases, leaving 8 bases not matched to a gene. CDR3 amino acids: CAAQGAITSPLHF. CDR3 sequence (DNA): TGTGCCGCACAGGGGGCAATTACTTCACCCCTCCACTTT.

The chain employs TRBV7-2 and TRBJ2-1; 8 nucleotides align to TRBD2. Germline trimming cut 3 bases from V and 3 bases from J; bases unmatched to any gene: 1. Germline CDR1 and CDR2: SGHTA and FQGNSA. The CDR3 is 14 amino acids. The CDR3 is CASSFSGGYNEQFF. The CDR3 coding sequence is TGTGCCAGCAGCTTCAGCGGGGGCTACAATGAGCAGTTCTTC.

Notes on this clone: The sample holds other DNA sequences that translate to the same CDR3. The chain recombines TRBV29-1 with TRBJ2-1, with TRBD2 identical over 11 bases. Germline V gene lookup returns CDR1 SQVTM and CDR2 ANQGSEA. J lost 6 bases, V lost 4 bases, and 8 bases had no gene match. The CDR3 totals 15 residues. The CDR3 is CSVGLAGGPGNEQFF. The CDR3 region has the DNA TGCAGCGTTGGTCTAGCGGGAGGCCCCGGCAATGAGCAGTTCTTC.

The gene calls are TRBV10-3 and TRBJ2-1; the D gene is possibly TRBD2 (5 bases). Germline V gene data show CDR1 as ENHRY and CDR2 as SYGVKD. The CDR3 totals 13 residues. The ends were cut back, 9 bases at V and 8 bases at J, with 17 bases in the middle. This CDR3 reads CAMANHGVDEQFF. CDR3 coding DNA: TGTGCCATGGCGAATCACGGGGTGGATGAGCAGTTCTTC.

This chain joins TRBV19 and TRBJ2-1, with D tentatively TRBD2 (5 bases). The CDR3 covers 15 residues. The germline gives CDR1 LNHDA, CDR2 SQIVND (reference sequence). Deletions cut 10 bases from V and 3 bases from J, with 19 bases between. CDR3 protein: CATRGSSGHYNEQFF. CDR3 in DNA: TGTGCCACCCGTGGGTCAAGCGGTCACTACAATGAGCAGTTCTTC.

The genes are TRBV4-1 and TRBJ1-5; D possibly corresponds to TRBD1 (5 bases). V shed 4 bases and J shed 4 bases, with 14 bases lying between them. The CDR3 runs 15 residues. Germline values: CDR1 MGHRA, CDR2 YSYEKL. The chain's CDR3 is CASSRTGGVNQPQHF. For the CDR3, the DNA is TGCGCCAGCAGCCGGACGGGGGGGGTAAATCAGCCCCAGCATTTT.

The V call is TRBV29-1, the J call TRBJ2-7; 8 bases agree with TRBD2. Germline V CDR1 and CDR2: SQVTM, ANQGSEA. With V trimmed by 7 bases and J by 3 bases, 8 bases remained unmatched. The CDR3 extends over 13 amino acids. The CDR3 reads CSAWVAGSYEQYF. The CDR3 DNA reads TGCAGCGCATGGGTAGCGGGAAGCTACGAGCAGTACTTC.

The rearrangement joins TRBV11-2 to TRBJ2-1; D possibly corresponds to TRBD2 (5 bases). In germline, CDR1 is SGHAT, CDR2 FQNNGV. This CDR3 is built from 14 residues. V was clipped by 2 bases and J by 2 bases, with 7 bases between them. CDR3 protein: CASSLSGTYNEQFF. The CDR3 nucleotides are TGTGCCAGCAGCTTAAGCGGTACCTACAATGAGCAGTTCTTC.

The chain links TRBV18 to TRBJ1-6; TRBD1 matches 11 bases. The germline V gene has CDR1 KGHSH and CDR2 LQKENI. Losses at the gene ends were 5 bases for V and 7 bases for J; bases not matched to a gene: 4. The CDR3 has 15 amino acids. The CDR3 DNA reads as TGTGCCAGCTCAACCGGGACAGGGGGGAATTCACCCCTCCACTTT. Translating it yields CASSTGTGGNSPLHF.

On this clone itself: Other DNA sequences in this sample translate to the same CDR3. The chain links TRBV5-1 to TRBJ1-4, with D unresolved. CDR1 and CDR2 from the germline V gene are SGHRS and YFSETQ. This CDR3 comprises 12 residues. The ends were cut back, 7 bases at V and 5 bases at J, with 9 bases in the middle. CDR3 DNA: TGCGCCAGCTCCCCGGGGAATGAAAAACTGTTTTTT. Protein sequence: CASSPGNEKLFF.

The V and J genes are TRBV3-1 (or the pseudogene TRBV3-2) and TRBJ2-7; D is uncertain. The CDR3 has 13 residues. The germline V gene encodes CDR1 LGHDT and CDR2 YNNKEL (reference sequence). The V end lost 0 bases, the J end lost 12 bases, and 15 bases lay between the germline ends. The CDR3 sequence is CASSQENRQWAYF. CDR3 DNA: TGTGCCAGCAGCCAAGAGAATCGGCAGTGGGCGTACTTC.

The CDR3 DNA sequence: TGTGCCAGTAGTGCTGGACAGGGCGCCTACAATGAGCAGTTCTTC. It specifies CASSAGQGAYNEQFF. This chain uses TRBV19 with TRBJ2-1; 8 bases align to TRBD1. The CDR3 has 15 amino acids. V shed 5 bases and J 2 bases; nucleotides not matched to a gene: 5. CDR1 is LNHDA, CDR2 SQIVND, per germline (reference sequence).

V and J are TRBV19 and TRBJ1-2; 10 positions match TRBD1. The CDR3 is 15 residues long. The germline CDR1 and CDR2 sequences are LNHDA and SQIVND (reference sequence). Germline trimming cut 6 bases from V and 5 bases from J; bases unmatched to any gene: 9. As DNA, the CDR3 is TGTGCCAGTAGCTACCCCGGGACAGGGGCGTATGGCTACACCTTC. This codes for CASSYPGTGAYGYTF.

CDR3 bases: TGTGCCAGCAGCAAAGGGGGTGGTCGGAGGGAGCAGTTCTTC. Residues: CASSKGGGRREQFF. The chain has TRBV21-1 and TRBJ2-1; the table's D call, TRBD2, was not checked against the DNA. TRBV21-1 corresponds to a pseudogene. The length of the CDR3 is 14 residues.

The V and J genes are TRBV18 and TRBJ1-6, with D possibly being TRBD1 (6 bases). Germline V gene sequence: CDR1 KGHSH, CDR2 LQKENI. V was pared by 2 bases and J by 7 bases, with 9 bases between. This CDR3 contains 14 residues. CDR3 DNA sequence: TGTGCCAGCTCACCAAACAGGGACAATTCACCCCTCCACTTT. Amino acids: CASSPNRDNSPLHF.

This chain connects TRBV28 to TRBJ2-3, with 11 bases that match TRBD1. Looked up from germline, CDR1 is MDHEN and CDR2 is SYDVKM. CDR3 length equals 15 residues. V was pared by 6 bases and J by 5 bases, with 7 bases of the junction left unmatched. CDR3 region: CASSPPGQGGDTQYF. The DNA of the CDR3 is TGTGCCAGCAGCCCACCGGGACAGGGGGGAGATACGCAGTATTTT. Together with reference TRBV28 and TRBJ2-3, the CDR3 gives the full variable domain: DVKVTQSSRYLVKRTGEKVFLECVQDMDHENMFWYRQDPGLGLRLIYFSYDVKMKEKGDIPEGYSVSREKKERFSLILESASTNQTSMYLCASSPPGQGGDTQYFGPGTRLTVL.

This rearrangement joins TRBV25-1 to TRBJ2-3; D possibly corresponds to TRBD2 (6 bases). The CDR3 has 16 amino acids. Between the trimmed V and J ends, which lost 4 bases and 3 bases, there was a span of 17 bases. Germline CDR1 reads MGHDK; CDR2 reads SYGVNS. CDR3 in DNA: TGTGCCAGCAGTGTGGGGGAGGTCAGATTGACAGATACGCAGTATTTT. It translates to CASSVGEVRLTDTQYF.

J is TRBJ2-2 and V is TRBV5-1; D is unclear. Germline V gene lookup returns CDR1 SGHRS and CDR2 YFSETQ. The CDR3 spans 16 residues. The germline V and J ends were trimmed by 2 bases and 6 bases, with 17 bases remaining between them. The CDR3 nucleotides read TGCGCCAGCAGCTTAAGTCCGGTTCGCTCTTCCGGGGAGCTGTTTTTT. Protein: CASSLSPVRSSGELFF.

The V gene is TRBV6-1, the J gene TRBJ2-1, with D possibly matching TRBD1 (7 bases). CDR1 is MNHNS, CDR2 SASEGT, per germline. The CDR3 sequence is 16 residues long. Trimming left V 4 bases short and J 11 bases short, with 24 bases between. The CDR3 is CASSVAGQPVGAKQFF. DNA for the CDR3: TGTGCCAGCAGTGTCGCGGGACAGCCCGTCGGAGCTAAGCAGTTCTTC.